This T cell receptor (beta chain) was identified during a study of blood T cell repertoires in COVID-19. Study-wide context: Sources were T cells, B-cell-depleted T cells, or PBMCs; the material itself was cDNA or gDNA.

Germline V lookup: CDR1 SGHVS, CDR2 FNYEAQ. V lost 6 bases, J lost 1 base, and 10 bases lay in between. The CDR3 spans 15 residues. Generated by immunoSEQ multiplex PCR, the TCRdb table keeps only in-frame clones and is missing some. The data hold roughly 120,000 clones, with 60% to 85% observed a single time. The TCR sequence derives from a human donor with acute or convalescent COVID-19. The donor label of this sample is uncertain. The chain uses TRBV7-6 and TRBJ2-6; unclear D gene. Sequenced: peripheral blood. As DNA, the CDR3 is TGTGCCAGCAGTCAAGCCCCATCTGGGGCCAACGTCCTGACTTTC. This codes for CASSQAPSGANVLTF. The whole variable domain, remainder taken from reference TRBV7-6 and TRBJ2-6, is GAGVSQSPRYKVTKRGQDVALRCDPISGHVSLYWYRQALGQGPEFLTYFNYEAQQDKSGLPNDRFSAERPEGSISTLTIQRTEQRDSAMYRCASSQAPSGANVLTFGAGSRLTVL.